This T cell receptor beta chain is from a study of blood T cell repertoires in COVID-19 (dated by TCRdb to about 2020). General notes on the study: The collaborator samples originated in the United States, Italy and Spain and spanned the acute and convalescent phases of COVID-19. A freely available public database, intended as a resource for researchers studying the immune response to SARS-CoV-2, is where the repertoires were released. The sample metadata nearly always contained a de-identified subject ID, COVID-19 status, age in years and sex. Deeply sampled blood TCRbeta repertoires from subjects exposed to, actively infected with, or recovered from COVID-19 were included in the dataset. The material from the prospective study consisted of cDNA or gDNA derived from T cells, B-cell-depleted T cells, or PBMCs. Samples were obtained from the ongoing ImmuneRACE study (first 160 participants) and from 1,254 subjects provided by 6 global collaborators. Where available, HLA class I and class II types were taken from metadata supplied by the sample provider and were not determined by assay-based typing. What the study reported, not specific to this receptor: How much clinical and demographic metadata was included differed by source and by participant, and the metadata was provided uncurated.

From the cysteine through the phenylalanine, the CDR3 covers 13 amino acids. Just CDR3 DNA is preserved here, 39 bases in frame from base 1. V was cut back by 7 bases and J by 8 bases, leaving a gap of 14 bases between them. TCRbeta CDR3 regions were amplified from genomic DNA using the immunoSEQ Assay, a bias-controlled multiplex PCR. Turning to the authors' computational methods: The number of nucleated cells in each sample was estimated by amplification of reference gene primers within the assay. To quantify the absolute abundance of each unique TCRbeta CDR3 rearrangement, sequence reads were collapsed and filtered. Productive Simpson clonality was computed per sample as the square root of Simpson's diversity index over productive rearrangements. Entries here come from immuneACCESS through TCRdb and include only in-frame sequences with V and J called. Some clones fail to appear in such tables; in the studies checked, an unresolved V gene covers under half of the shortfall, and the cause of the remainder is unknown. That table gives V, J and clone size, and the DNA gave D and trimming. The sample table lists tens of thousands of clones, 80% to 90% of them with a count of one. About 5.3% of the sample is in the top ten clones.

Collaborating institutions collected whole blood in K2EDTA tubes following their own protocols. For TCRbeta analysis, collaborators shipped samples as frozen whole blood, isolated PBMCs, or DNA extracted from either of those sample types. On this clone: The specificity of this receptor is unknown. No quality values exist for individual bases; no much larger clone is one base distant.

Recombination joined TRBV12-3 or TRBV12-4 with TRBJ2-2; the D gene lacks a confident call. The TCR sequence derives from a man aged 45-65 years with active COVID-19. The sample taken for sequencing was peripheral blood. CDR3 protein: CASTKTAMGELFF. The bases are TGTGCCAGCACCAAAACAGCCATGGGGGAGCTGTTTTTT.